The present TCR beta chain was sequenced within a study of molecular identifiers for immune sequencing clone quantification. Regarding the study as a whole: Among 900,000 to 1,000,000 naive cells, spiked Jurkat TCR RNA from a single cell was reportedly detectable.

CDR1 and CDR2 (germline): MNHNS, SASEGT. This CDR3 comprises 16 residues. Note on this clonotype: Antigen unknown. A much larger clone sits a single nucleotide away, making a read error possible.

TCRdb fed the PCR reads into MiXCR, producing one record per CDR3 protein. The table shows some 680,000 distinct CDR3 sequences, with about 25% occurring only once. The chain has TRBV6-1 and TRBJ1-1; a weak D match, TRBD1 (6 bases). Sequenced input: naive CD8+ T cells from blood, with Jurkat cell RNA spiked in. Subset: FACS-sorted CD8+CD4-CCR7+CD45RA+ naive T cells. The receptor was derived from a human donor in good health. Some libraries in this study had Jurkat cell RNA spiked in. CDR3 in DNA: TGTGCCAGCGGTGAATCGGGGGCGGATCCTGGCACTGAAGCTTTCTTT. It codes for CASGESGADPGTEAFF.